The source of this TCR beta chain is a study of monozygotic twins with inflammatory bowel disease. TCRdb reanalyzed the 5' RACE reads, giving one entry per CDR3 protein sequence and no DNA. The data show 300,000 to 350,000 distinct CDR3 sequences, and the top ten clones hold over 2%. Germline V lookup: CDR1 KGHSH, CDR2 LQKENI. CDR3 size: 16 residues. The chain recombines TRBV18 with TRBJ1-2. This TCR was sampled from a human donor with ulcerative colitis or Crohn's disease, or a healthy co-twin of an affected twin (not recorded which). Sequencing input: blood. The CDR3: CASSPPGAGLWDTYTF.